This passage covers 23 T cell receptor beta chains from one sample sequenced in a study of control samples from healthy donors and cancer patients (dated by TCRdb to between 2020 and 2021). Receptors were amplified or captured by the immunoSEQ multiplex PCR assay. TCRdb provides this immuneACCESS table in a form limited to in-frame rearrangements. Some clones are lacking; in checked studies, under half of them reflect an unresolved V gene, and why the rest are absent is not known. Present in this sample are around 75,000 clones, about 92% of which were seen just once. The top ten hold approximately 5.8% of the sample. Sequencing was carried out using blood. The receptors here all came from a woman aged 55-70 years in good health.

V usage is TRBV7-9 and J usage is TRBJ1-6; weak D call: TRBD1 (6 bases). The CDR3 is 14 amino acids. The germline V and J ends were trimmed by 4 bases and 10 bases, with 14 bases remaining between them. Germline lookup yields CDR1 SEHNR and CDR2 FQNEAQ (reference sequence). This CDR3 is CASSYEGGGSPLHF. The CDR3 nucleotides read TGTGCCAGCAGCTATGAGGGGGGTGGATCACCCCTCCACTTT.

This clone was counted once. V is TRBV7-6 and J is TRBJ2-2; 10 bases agree with TRBD2. Trimming removed 5 bases from V and 1 base from J; junction bases left unmatched: 13. Germline V lookup: CDR1 SGHVS, CDR2 FNYEAQ. The length of the CDR3 is 19 residues. This CDR3 reads CASSRGPAGGPLNTGELFF. The CDR3, as DNA: TGTGCCAGCAGCCGAGGGCCAGCGGGAGGGCCATTGAACACCGGGGAGCTGTTTTTT.

The chain joins TRBV14 to TRBJ1-1; no clear D. CDR1 and CDR2 (germline): SGHDN, FVKESK. The CDR3 is made up of 15 amino acids. V gave up 1 base and J gave up 1 base, with 10 bases separating them. CDR3 DNA: TGTGCCAGCAGCCAAGTTAACCATCGGAACACTGAAGCTTTCTTT. Translated: CASSQVNHRNTEAFF.

This rearrangement joins TRBV6-5 to TRBJ1-3; 8 bases line up with TRBD1. Germline V gene data show CDR1 as MNHEY and CDR2 as SVGAGI. The trim removed 7 bases at V and 6 bases at J, leaving 11 bases unmatched. The CDR3 loop spans 15 amino acids. CDR3 bases: TGTGCCAGCACCCCCGGGGCAGGGGGCTTAAACACCATATATTTT. It encodes CASTPGAGGLNTIYF.

The chain uses TRBV29-1 and TRBJ1-2; 8 positions match TRBD1. Trimming cost V 7 bases and J 10 bases; bases outside gene matches: 11. The CDR3 consists of 12 residues. Germline V gene sequence: CDR1 SQVTM, CDR2 ANQGSEA. The CDR3 bases are TGCAGCGCCTCCGGGACAGGACCGCACTACACCTTC. Translating gives CSASGTGPHYTF. Supplemented by reference TRBV29-1 and TRBJ1-2, the full variable domain reads SAVISQKPSRDICQRGTSLTIQCQVDSQVTMMFWYRQQPGQSLTLIATANQGSEATYESGFVIDKFPISRPNLTFSTLTVSNMSPEDSSIYLCSASGTGPHYTFGSGTRLTVV.

The chain combines TRBV28 with TRBJ1-1, with TRBD1 matching 10 bases. CDR3 length: 15 residues. Germline values: CDR1 MDHEN, CDR2 SYDVKM. The V segment lost 2 bases and the J segment 5 bases; nucleotides outside the gene matches: 5. The CDR3 here is CASSLRTGGVTEAFF. The CDR3 nucleotides read TGTGCCAGCAGTTTACGGACAGGGGGGGTGACTGAAGCTTTCTTT.

V usage is TRBV27 and J usage is TRBJ2-7; 8 bases are a match to TRBD2. The V segment lost 1 base and the J segment 0 bases; nucleotides outside the gene matches: 2. Germline V CDR1 and CDR2: MNHEY, SMNVEV (reference sequence). The CDR3 length is 15 residues. CDR3 sequence reads: CASSLYGRGSYEQYF. The CDR3 DNA reads as TGTGCCAGCAGTTTATACGGGAGGGGCTCCTACGAGCAGTACTTC.

This chain connects TRBV5-1 to TRBJ2-7; the D call may be TRBD1 or TRBD2 (5 bases each). The germline V gene encodes CDR1 SGHRS and CDR2 YFSETQ. The length of the CDR3 is 15 residues. Between the trimmed V and J ends, which lost 0 bases and 5 bases, there was a span of 15 bases. CDR3 region: CASSLEAGSTHEQYF. CDR3 coding DNA: TGCGCCAGCAGCTTGGAGGCAGGGAGTACCCACGAGCAGTACTTC.

On this clone itself: The germline gene is not matched at one end of the junction; a read error may be the cause. Distinct nucleotide sequences in the sample also encode this CDR3. This chain uses TRBV6-2 or TRBV6-3 with TRBJ2-6; 9 bases line up with TRBD1. The CDR3 has 17 residues. The germline V gene has CDR1 MNHEY and CDR2 SVGEGT. CDR3 coding DNA: TGCGCCAGCAGTTTGGGGACAGGGTTTTCTGGGGCCAACGTCCTGACTTTC. This codes for CASSLGTGFSGANVLTF.

V and J are TRBV3-1 (or the pseudogene TRBV3-2) and TRBJ1-2; 7 positions agree with TRBD1. Per germline, CDR1 LGHDT and CDR2 YNNKEL (reference sequence). V dropped 4 bases and J dropped 2; count of bases not matched to a gene: 13. The CDR3 sequence is 17 residues long. Written as DNA, the CDR3 is TGTGCCAGCAGCCCTACCTTGACGACAGGGCCCAACTATGGCTACACCTTC. Residues: CASSPTLTTGPNYGYTF.

This CDR3 reads CASTVTGTDTQYF. CDR3 sequence (DNA): TGTGCCAGCACAGTGACAGGCACAGATACGCAGTATTTT. The chain couples TRBV5-6 to TRBJ2-3; the D gene is possibly TRBD1 (5 bases). V lost 6 bases to trimming and J lost 1 base, with 9 bases between them. Germline V lookup: CDR1 SGHDT, CDR2 YYEEEE. The CDR3 runs to 13 residues.

The V call is TRBV27, the J call TRBJ1-2; 11 bases match TRBD1. Germline values: CDR1 MNHEY, CDR2 SMNVEV (reference sequence). This CDR3 spans 17 amino acids. J gave up 6 bases and V 1 base, and 10 bases lay outside the gene matches. CDR3 protein: CASSLFRDRGSRNGYTF. CDR3 nucleotides: TGTGCCAGCAGTTTATTCCGGGACAGGGGGAGTAGGAATGGCTACACCTTC.

This sequence joins TRBV29-1 and TRBJ1-2; D possibly corresponds to TRBD1 (5 bases). CDR3 size: 11 residues. CDR1 SQVTM and CDR2 ANQGSEA come from the germline V gene. Trimming stripped 4 bases from V and 7 bases from J, with 10 bases between. The CDR3 DNA is TGCAGCGTTGGAGCAGGGACTGGCTACACCTTC. Translation gives CSVGAGTGYTF.

V usage is TRBV27 and J usage is TRBJ1-5; D not resolved. The CDR3 sequence is 15 residues long. Per the germline V gene, CDR1 is MNHEY and CDR2 is SMNVEV (reference sequence). Trimming removed 9 bases at V and 2 bases at J, with 17 bases between. The CDR3 nucleotides are TGTGCCAGTAGTCTCGGGAAGAGGGGCAATCAGCCCCAGCATTTT. It is translated as CASSLGKRGNQPQHF.

The V call is TRBV30, the J call TRBJ2-7; perhaps TRBD1 as D (5 bases). Deletions cut 8 bases from V and 1 base from J, with 21 bases between. The germline V gene encodes CDR1 GTSNPN and CDR2 SVGIG (reference sequence). The CDR3 contains 15 residues. The CDR3 DNA follows: TGTGCCGTAGGGCGGACACTGAAGAGGTCCTACGAGCAGTACTTC. Translation: CAVGRTLKRSYEQYF.

This chain links TRBV6-5 with TRBJ1-3, with 8 bases that match TRBD1. The CDR3 contains 15 residues. The junction had 2 bases not matched to a gene; V was cut back by 0 bases and J by 4 bases. Germline V gene sequence: CDR1 MNHEY, CDR2 SVGAGI. The chain's CDR3 is CASSYSRDRGNTIYF. The CDR3 coding sequence is TGTGCCAGCAGTTACTCCCGGGACAGGGGAAACACCATATATTTT.

J is TRBJ2-3 and V is TRBV11-2; D is possibly TRBD2 (6 bases). The V end was cut by 1 base, the J end by 8 bases, with 16 bases between. Germline CDR1 and CDR2: SGHAT and FQNNGV. The CDR3 loop spans 15 amino acids. CDR3 protein: CASSLGLAGHSTQYF. CDR3 DNA sequence: TGTGCCAGCAGCTTAGGGCTGGCGGGGCACAGTACGCAGTATTTT.

The V and J genes are TRBV27 and TRBJ2-7; D possibly corresponds to TRBD1 (6 bases). The V gene lost 6 bases and the J gene lost 0 bases, with 18 bases spanning the gap. CDR1 is MNHEY and CDR2 is SMNVEV in the germline V gene (reference sequence). This CDR3 comprises 16 residues. Here the CDR3 reads CASRRNGQPSSYEQYF. CDR3 sequence (DNA): TGTGCCAGCAGGCGAAATGGACAGCCCAGCTCCTACGAGCAGTACTTC.

The gene calls are TRBV27 and TRBJ1-4; TRBD1 is a possible D gene (5 bases). Per germline, CDR1 MNHEY and CDR2 SMNVEV (reference sequence). The CDR3 contains 14 residues. Trimming shortened V by 4 bases and J by 5 bases, and 11 bases separated the two germline ends. The chain's CDR3 is CASSSGGSNEKLFF. The CDR3 bases are TGTGCCAGCAGTTCGGGGGGTTCCAATGAAAAACTGTTTTTT.

The J gene is TRBJ2-6, the V gene TRBV10-3, with 11 bases matching TRBD1. J gave up 2 bases and V 6 bases, and 6 bases lay outside the gene matches. Germline V gene sequence: CDR1 ENHRY, CDR2 SYGVKD. This CDR3 is 17 amino acids long. Written as DNA, the CDR3 is TGTGCCATCAGGGCCGGGACAGGGGGAACTGGGGCCAACGTCCTGACTTTC. Translated: CAIRAGTGGTGANVLTF.

The table lists this clone with a count of one. The V call is TRBV5-1, the J call TRBJ1-2; D is perhaps TRBD1 (6 bases). Germline values: CDR1 SGHRS, CDR2 YFSETQ. Trimming took off 4 bases at V and 8 bases at J, with 12 bases between the two ends. CDR3 length: 12 amino acids. The CDR3 protein is CASSTTGIGYTF. The DNA for the CDR3 is TGCGCCAGCAGCACGACAGGAATCGGCTACACCTTC.

The chain is built from TRBV28 and TRBJ1-5; D ambiguous. Germline assignment: CDR1 MDHEN and CDR2 SYDVKM. Trimming removed 2 bases from V and 0 bases from J, with 5 bases in between. CDR3 size: 14 residues. CDR3: CASSLLNSNQPQHF. The CDR3 bases are TGTGCCAGCAGTTTACTAAATAGCAATCAGCCCCAGCATTTT.

In its sample, this clone was seen a few times. The rearrangement uses TRBV10-3 and TRBJ1-6; D perhaps matches TRBD1 (5 bases). Germline CDR1 is ENHRY and CDR2 is SYGVKD. This CDR3 spans 14 amino acids. V shed 3 bases and J shed 9 bases, with 12 bases lying between them. CDR3 region: CAISEFGGGSPLHF. The DNA for the CDR3 is TGTGCCATCAGTGAATTCGGGGGAGGTTCACCCCTCCACTTT.